Listed here are 12 T cell receptor beta chains from one sample, sequenced in a study of OX40 agonist ivuxolimab in advanced cancers. Some clones are missing from TCRdb's copy, which holds only in-frame ones; the method was immunoSEQ multiplex PCR. This table holds 19,000 or so clones, about 90% found once. Material: CD4+ or CD8+ T cells sorted from blood, obtained in a trial of the OX40 agonist ivuxolimab. The receptors shown here come from an adult with an advanced solid tumor such as melanoma, head and neck, liver or kidney cancer.

Judged by abundance, this clone is medium-sized. The rearrangement joins TRBV11-2 to TRBJ1-1; a weak D match, TRBD1 (6 bases). Germline V lookup: CDR1 SGHAT, CDR2 FQNNGV. Trimming left V 2 bases short and J 5 bases short, with 12 bases between. The length of the CDR3 is 14 residues. CDR3 nucleotides: TGTGCCAGCAGCTTAAGTTCCAGGGGTACTGAAGCTTTCTTT. As protein: CASSLSSRGTEAFF.

The V gene is TRBV19, the J gene TRBJ2-7; no clear D. Germline V gene lookup returns CDR1 LNHDA and CDR2 SQIVND (reference sequence). V lost 3 bases to trimming and J lost 2 bases, with 8 bases between them. This CDR3 has 13 residues. DNA of the CDR3: TGTGCCAGTAGTATTTCGGGTCCCTACGAGCAGTACTTC. This translates into CASSISGPYEQYF.

Concerning this clone: One end of the junction fails to match germline, which may point to a read error. This rearrangement joins TRBV5-3 to TRBJ2-1, with D uncertain. TRBV5-3 qualifies as an ORF whose function is uncertain. This CDR3 is 12 amino acids long. This CDR3 reads CASSLQYNEQFF. The CDR3 nucleotides are TGTGCCAGCAGCTTACAGTACAATGAGCAGTTCTTC.

V usage is TRBV5-1 and J usage is TRBJ1-2, with 7 bases matching TRBD1. V trimming: 2 bases; J trimming: 5 bases; junction bases outside the gene matches: 3. The CDR3 extends over 13 amino acids. Germline CDR1 is SGHRS and CDR2 is YFSETQ. The CDR3 region is CASSLKQGYGYTF. The CDR3, as DNA: TGCGCCAGCAGCTTAAAACAGGGGTATGGCTACACCTTC.

On this clone itself: A read error may account for a junction end that differs from germline. The genes are TRBV7-8 and TRBJ1-2; D might be TRBD1 (5 bases). This CDR3 has 16 residues. Germline assignment: CDR1 SGHVS and CDR2 FQNEAQ. CDR3: CASSSSPFTAGKTLLF. As DNA, the CDR3 is TGTGCCAGCAGCTCGTCTCCCTTTACCGCAGGGAAGACTCTCCTCTTC.

The chain couples TRBV7-6 to TRBJ1-1; unclear D gene. V gave up 5 bases and J gave up 1 base, with 17 bases separating them. The CDR3 is made up of 16 amino acids. Germline lookup yields CDR1 SGHVS and CDR2 FNYEAQ. CDR3 sequence (DNA): TGTGCCAGCAGCCTTTGGGGTGACCGGGAGAACACTGAAGCTTTCTTT. It yields the protein CASSLWGDRENTEAFF.

The chain carries TRBV9 and TRBJ2-1; 7 bases line up with TRBD2. The CDR3 spans 16 residues. V gave up 0 bases and J gave up 5 bases; unmatched junction bases: 8. Germline V gene lookup returns CDR1 SGDLS and CDR2 YYNGEE. The CDR3 sequence: CASSVAGGLYNNEQFF. CDR3 sequence (DNA): TGTGCCAGCAGCGTAGCGGGGGGACTCTATAACAATGAGCAGTTCTTC.

The genes are TRBV6-1 and TRBJ1-1; 9 positions match TRBD1. CDR1 and CDR2 (germline): MNHNS, SASEGT. V was pared by 8 bases and J by 3 bases, with 4 bases of the junction left unmatched. The CDR3 loop spans 13 amino acids. The CDR3 coding sequence is TGTGCCAGCGTCGGACAGGGGTACACTGAAGCTTTCTTT. Its protein is CASVGQGYTEAFF.

The V gene is TRBV9, the J gene TRBJ2-1; TRBD1 matches 7 bases. With 0 bases clipped from V and 3 bases from J, the junction kept 18 bases outside the gene matches. Germline V gives CDR1 SGDLS, CDR2 YYNGEE. CDR3 length: 20 residues. CDR3 bases: TGTGCCAGCAGCGTAGCTTTTAAACCGCGACAGGGACCCATCTACAATGAGCAGTTCTTC. Translation: CASSVAFKPRQGPIYNEQFF.

This clone has a single count. This chain uses TRBV9 with TRBJ1-2; D might be TRBD1 (5 bases). Looked up from germline, CDR1 is SGDLS and CDR2 is YYNGEE. The CDR3 is 15 amino acids. Trimming took off 0 bases at V and 2 bases at J, with 11 bases between the two ends. In DNA form, the CDR3 reads TGTGCCAGCAGCGTAGGAGGGTCAGGGAACTATGGCTACACCTTC. Amino acid sequence: CASSVGGSGNYGYTF.

The rearrangement uses TRBV5-3 and TRBJ1-2; 10 nucleotides match TRBD1. TRBV5-3 is an ORF, with its function uncertain. The V and J ends lost 3 bases and 7 bases, in that order; junction bases with no gene match: 12. The length of the CDR3 is 16 residues. The CDR3 is CARSYLTGQGSRGYTF. In DNA, the CDR3 is TGTGCCAGAAGCTACTTGACGGGACAGGGGAGTCGTGGCTACACCTTC.

V and J are TRBV6-5 and TRBJ1-4; D is unclear. CDR1 and CDR2 (germline): MNHEY, SVGAGI. Trimming removed 6 bases at V and 3 bases at J, with 11 bases between. The CDR3 has 14 amino acids. CDR3: CASRNGIPNEKLFF. The DNA for the CDR3 is TGTGCCAGCAGGAACGGAATTCCTAATGAAAAACTGTTTTTT.